This entry lists 28 T cell receptor beta chains sequenced from one sample in a study of neoadjuvant anti-PD-1 for oral cavity cancer. The protocol was immunoSEQ multiplex PCR, while the TCRdb copy is restricted to in-frame clones and leaves out a portion. This repertoire shows 40,000 to 50,000 clones, about three quarters found once; its top ten account for about 5%. Time point denoted: after neoadjuvant nivolumab, at surgical resection. Sequencing used PBMCs, obtained after nivolumab (anti-PD-1) treatment. The receptors derive from a person between 40 and 85 years old with oral cavity squamous cell carcinoma.

CDR3 loop: CASSGEDRTIQYF. CDR3 bases: TGTGCCAGCAGTGGAGAAGACAGGACCATTCAGTACTTC. The chain couples TRBV6-1 to TRBJ2-4; possibly TRBD1 for D (6 bases). There are 13 residues in the CDR3. The V end lost 4 bases, the J end lost 9 bases, and 13 bases lay between the germline ends. Germline V gene sequence: CDR1 MNHNS, CDR2 SASEGT.

J is TRBJ1-5 and V is TRBV7-6; 10 bases agree with TRBD1. Germline V lookup: CDR1 SGHVS, CDR2 FNYEAQ. V was clipped by 5 bases and J by 4 bases; unmatched bases: 5. This CDR3 is 15 amino acids long. The CDR3 here is CASSLGTGENQPQHF. The CDR3 DNA sequence: TGTGCCAGCAGCCTAGGGACAGGGGAGAATCAGCCCCAGCATTTT.

The genes are TRBV11-2 and TRBJ1-2; weak D call: TRBD1 (5 bases). CDR3 length equals 14 residues. Trimming removed 0 bases from V and 8 bases from J, with 13 bases in between. Germline V gene sequence: CDR1 SGHAT, CDR2 FQNNGV. The CDR3 nucleotides are TGTGCCAGCAGCTTAGATCCAGCAGGACAAGGCTACACCTTC. Encoded protein: CASSLDPAGQGYTF.

V is TRBV7-9 and J is TRBJ1-5, with TRBD1 as a possible D gene (5 bases). The germline V and J ends were trimmed by 5 bases and 0 bases, with 14 bases remaining between them. CDR1 is SEHNR, CDR2 FQNEAQ, per germline (reference sequence). CDR3 length: 16 amino acids. CDR3 nucleotide sequence: TGTGCCAGCAGCCCAAGCCTCAGGGATAGCAATCAGCCCCAGCATTTT. The encoded protein is CASSPSLRDSNQPQHF.

This clone has just one count. The chain carries TRBV4-1 and TRBJ2-3, with TRBD2 matching over 16 bases. CDR1 and CDR2 (germline): MGHRA, YSYEKL. The CDR3 sequence is 16 residues long. The trim removed 4 bases at V and 5 bases at J, leaving 3 bases unmatched. The chain's CDR3 is CASSPGTSGGVDTQYF. DNA of the CDR3: TGCGCCAGCAGCCCCGGGACTAGCGGGGGGGTAGATACGCAGTATTTT.

V gene TRBV5-1 combines with J gene TRBJ2-7; TRBD2 aligns across 7 bases. After removal of 4 bases from V and 7 bases from J, the junction contained 5 bases not matched to a gene. Per the germline V gene, CDR1 is SGHRS and CDR2 is YFSETQ. The CDR3 totals 12 residues. The CDR3, as DNA: TGCGCCAGCAGCCCTTGGGGGGGGGAGCAGTACTTC. It translates to CASSPWGGEQYF.

For this clone: No DNA is shown, since the ends of the CDR3 on it are uncertain; the CDR3 is the one TCRdb lists. This rearrangement joins TRBV6-1 to TRBJ1-1; the D segment call TRBD1 is taken from the table without a DNA check. The length of the CDR3 is 15 amino acids, counting both ends. Germline lookup yields CDR1 MNHNS and CDR2 SASEGT. The CDR3 reads CASILGQGIGAEAFF.

This rearrangement joins TRBV2 to TRBJ1-6; TRBD1 might be the D (6 bases). This CDR3 is 14 amino acids long. The V and J ends lost 4 bases and 10 bases respectively, with 14 bases between them. Germline CDR1 SNHLY, CDR2 FYNNEI. The CDR3 here is CASSGVTGFSPLHF. The CDR3 region has the DNA TGTGCCAGCAGTGGTGTTACAGGGTTCTCACCCCTCCACTTT.

The chain carries TRBV21-1 and TRBJ1-1; the table's D call, TRBD1, was not checked against the DNA. TRBV21-1 is flagged as a pseudogene. There are 23 residues in the CDR3. The CDR3 region is CASSKGALGGARRQGARVTEAFF. CDR3 nucleotide sequence: TGTGCCAGCAGCAAAGGTGCCCTAGGGGGGGCACGAAGACAGGGGGCGAGGGTCACTGAAGCTTTCTTT.

The rearrangement links TRBV6-4 to TRBJ1-1; D gene uncertain. The germline V gene has CDR1 MRHNA and CDR2 SNTAGT. V was shortened by 4 bases and J by 0 bases, with 6 bases between the two germline ends. This CDR3 region has 13 residues. CDR3 loop: CASSAKVNTEAFF. Here the CDR3 DNA reads TGTGCCAGCAGTGCAAAGGTGAACACTGAAGCTTTCTTT.

This CDR3 reads CASRRKGAGEQYF. The CDR3 nucleotides read TGTGCCAGCAGGAGGAAGGGGGCGGGCGAGCAGTACTTC. The chain has TRBV6-1 and TRBJ2-7; the match to TRBD1 covers 7 bases. V was pared by 6 bases and J by 6 bases, with 8 bases of the junction left unmatched. The CDR3 length is 13 residues. The V gene's germline CDR1 is MNHNS and CDR2 SASEGT.

The chain is built from TRBV5-4 and TRBJ2-5, with a tentative D call TRBD2 (6 bases). The CDR3 extends over 13 amino acids. Germline V gene data show CDR1 as SGHNT and CDR2 as YYREEE (reference sequence). Trimming stripped 2 bases from V and 6 bases from J, with 11 bases between. The CDR3 DNA follows: TGTGCCAGCAGCTTCGGCGGGGTGAAGACCCAGTACTTC. Amino acids: CASSFGGVKTQYF.

The chain employs TRBV5-1 and TRBJ1-4; 10 nucleotides align to TRBD1. The V segment lost 1 base and the J segment 5 bases; nucleotides outside the gene matches: 5. CDR1 is SGHRS, CDR2 YFSETQ, per germline. The CDR3 contains 16 residues. The CDR3 loop is CASSLIRTGGNEKLFF. CDR3 DNA: TGCGCCAGCAGCTTGATTCGGACAGGGGGGAATGAAAAACTGTTTTTT. Full variable domain (missing parts from reference TRBV5-1 and TRBJ1-4): KAGVTQTPRYLIKTRGQQVTLSCSPISGHRSVSWYQQTPGQGLQFLFEYFSETQRNKGNFPGRFSGRQFSNSRSEMNVSTLELGDSALYLCASSLIRTGGNEKLFFGSGTQLSVL.

This chain uses TRBV13 with TRBJ2-3, with 12 bases lining up with TRBD1. Germline loops: CDR1 PRHDT, CDR2 FYEKMQ (reference sequence). This CDR3 is built from 17 residues. The junction had 8 bases not matched to a gene; V was cut back by 5 bases and J by 2 bases. The CDR3 here is CASSPFPGQGATDTQYF. DNA for the CDR3: TGTGCCAGCAGCCCCTTTCCGGGACAGGGGGCCACAGATACGCAGTATTTT.

This clone turned up a few times. This chain connects TRBV18 to TRBJ1-2, with TRBD1 identical over 8 bases. V trimming: 3 bases; J trimming: 8 bases; junction bases outside the gene matches: 8. The CDR3 consists of 14 residues. Germline-derived CDR1 and CDR2 are KGHSH and LQKENI. The CDR3 sequence is CASSPDRAQDGYTF. Written as DNA, the CDR3 is TGTGCCAGCTCACCGGACAGGGCCCAGGACGGCTACACCTTC. The full variable domain, in which reference TRBV18 and TRBJ1-2 provide the parts outside the CDR3, is NAGVMQNPRHLVRRRGQEARLRCSPMKGHSHVYWYRQLPEEGLKFMVYLQKENIIDESGMPKERFSAEFPKEGPSILRIQQVVRGDSAAYFCASSPDRAQDGYTFGSGTRLTVV.

The chain uses TRBV7-8 and TRBJ2-2; a weak D match, TRBD2 (5 bases). Per germline, CDR1 SGHVS and CDR2 FQNEAQ. Trimming took off 4 bases at V and 4 bases at J, with 10 bases between the two ends. This CDR3 contains 14 residues. The CDR3 region is CASSSFRGTGELFF. For the CDR3, the DNA is TGTGCCAGCAGCTCTTTTCGGGGCACCGGGGAGCTGTTTTTT. The entire variable domain, with the rest obtained from reference TRBV7-8 and TRBJ2-2, is as follows: GAGVSQSPRYKVAKRGQDVALRCDPISGHVSLFWYQQALGQGPEFLTYFQNEAQLDKSGLPSDRFFAERPEGSVSTLKIQRTQQEDSAVYLCASSSFRGTGELFFGEGSRLTVL.

The CDR3 loop reads CASSKAENYGYTF. CDR3 DNA sequence: TGTGCCAGCAGCAAGGCAGAGAACTATGGCTACACCTTC. V and J are TRBV6-1 and TRBJ1-2; D is uncertain. Trimming cost V 6 bases and J 2 bases, with 10 bases left between them. CDR1 is MNHNS, CDR2 SASEGT, per germline. The CDR3 is made up of 13 amino acids.

The chain recombines TRBV18 with TRBJ2-3, with D perhaps being TRBD1 or TRBD2 (5 bases each). CDR1 is KGHSH, CDR2 LQKENI, per germline. The CDR3 extends over 16 amino acids. Trimming shortened V by 5 bases and J by 0 bases, and 15 bases separated the two germline ends. The CDR3: CASSEYWGISTDTQYF. The CDR3 bases are TGTGCCAGCTCAGAGTACTGGGGGATTAGCACAGATACGCAGTATTTT.

The rearrangement joins TRBV10-2 to TRBJ1-5; D uncertain. The CDR3 is made up of 12 amino acids. CDR1 and CDR2 from the germline V gene are WSHSY and SAAADI. Trimming stripped 3 bases from V and 5 bases from J, with 5 bases between. This chain's CDR3 is CASSDTYQPQHF. CDR3 sequence (DNA): TGCGCCAGCAGTGACACTTATCAGCCCCAGCATTTT.

The chain couples TRBV15 to TRBJ1-1; D is uncertain. Trimming stripped 3 bases from V and 2 bases from J, with 10 bases between. Germline loops: CDR1 LNHNV, CDR2 YYDKDF (reference sequence). The CDR3 is made up of 14 amino acids. The chain's CDR3 is CATSSRVQNTEAFF. DNA of the CDR3: TGTGCCACCAGCAGCCGGGTCCAAAACACTGAAGCTTTCTTT.

The chain joins TRBV5-1 to TRBJ2-6, with D perhaps TRBD1 (5 bases). V was trimmed by 1 base and J by 0 bases, leaving 14 bases between them. The length of the CDR3 is 18 residues. The germline gives CDR1 SGHRS, CDR2 YFSETQ. The CDR3 coding sequence is TGCGCCAGCAGCTTGTCCTCAGGGTTGTACTCTGGGGCCAACGTCCTGACTTTC. Translating gives CASSLSSGLYSGANVLTF. Full variable domain (rest looked up from reference TRBV5-1 and TRBJ2-6): KAGVTQTPRYLIKTRGQQVTLSCSPISGHRSVSWYQQTPGQGLQFLFEYFSETQRNKGNFPGRFSGRQFSNSRSEMNVSTLELGDSALYLCASSLSSGLYSGANVLTFGAGSRLTVL.

The chain joins TRBV19 to TRBJ2-1; 8 nucleotides agree with TRBD2. V gave up 3 bases and J gave up 5 bases; unmatched junction bases: 3. CDR3 length: 14 residues. Germline loops: CDR1 LNHDA, CDR2 SQIVND (reference sequence). The CDR3 here is CASSIEAGDNEQFF. CDR3 nucleotides: TGTGCCAGTAGTATTGAAGCGGGGGACAATGAGCAGTTCTTC.

The chain uses TRBV6-4 and TRBJ2-3; 10 nucleotides align to TRBD1. The germline gives CDR1 MRHNA, CDR2 SNTAGT. The CDR3 covers 14 residues. V lost 6 bases, J lost 4 bases, and 4 bases stayed unmatched. The CDR3 DNA is TGTGCCAGCAGGGACAGGGGGGCAGCAGATACGCAGTATTTT. This encodes CASRDRGAADTQYF.

This clone occurred once. The chain couples TRBV13 to TRBJ2-2, with D possibly matching TRBD1 (5 bases). This CDR3 is 13 amino acids long. The V gene's germline CDR1 is PRHDT and CDR2 FYEKMQ (reference sequence). V was shortened by 5 bases and J by 4 bases, with 8 bases between the two germline ends. This chain's CDR3 is CASSPGLTGELFF. The CDR3 DNA follows: TGTGCCAGCAGCCCAGGGCTCACCGGGGAGCTGTTTTTT. Combining the CDR3 with reference TRBV13 and TRBJ2-2 gives the whole variable domain AAGVIQSPRHLIKEKRETATLKCYPIPRHDTVYWYQQGPGQDPQFLISFYEKMQSDKGSIPDRFSAQQFSDYHSELNMSSLELGDSALYFCASSPGLTGELFFGEGSRLTVL.

The rearrangement joins TRBV6-4 to TRBJ1-6, with D possibly being TRBD1 (5 bases). V was shortened by 6 bases and J by 5 bases, with 11 bases between the two germline ends. There are 14 residues in the CDR3. Germline V lookup: CDR1 MRHNA, CDR2 SNTAGT. The CDR3 nucleotides are TGTGCCAGCAGCGAGGGGATAGATAATTCACCCCTCCACTTT. Translated: CASSEGIDNSPLHF.

V is TRBV6-4 and J is TRBJ1-2; 10 bases match TRBD1. The CDR3 contains 15 residues. In germline, CDR1 is MRHNA, CDR2 SNTAGT. V trimming: 7 bases; J trimming: 5 bases; junction bases outside the gene matches: 10. As DNA, the CDR3 is TGTGCCAGCACGACCTCCCCGGGACAGGGGTATGGCTACACCTTC. This encodes CASTTSPGQGYGYTF.

This clone was detected only a few times. The V gene is TRBV6-4, the J gene TRBJ2-3; TRBD2 aligns across 12 bases. In germline, CDR1 is MRHNA, CDR2 SNTAGT. CDR3 length: 14 amino acids. J was trimmed by 5 bases and V by 5 bases; bases with no gene match: 2. CDR3 coding DNA: TGTGCCAGCAGTCGGACTAGCGGGATAGATACGCAGTATTTT. This codes for CASSRTSGIDTQYF.

The CDR3 protein is CASRLSYEQYF. The DNA for the CDR3 is TGCGCCAGCCGCCTCTCCTACGAGCAGTACTTC. The V and J genes are TRBV5-1 and TRBJ2-7; D ambiguous. This CDR3 spans 11 amino acids. V dropped 7 bases and J dropped 0 bases, with 5 bases sitting between them. Germline V lookup: CDR1 SGHRS, CDR2 YFSETQ.